This TCR beta chain is drawn from a study of blood T cell repertoires in COVID-19. About the study: Whether acute or convalescent, the COVID-19 samples came from the United States, Italy and Spain. T cells, B-cell-depleted T cells, or PBMCs provided the cDNA or gDNA that served as material.

By frequency in the sample, this clone is medium-sized (0.01 to 0.1%). The CDR3 runs 14 residues. The germline V gene encodes CDR1 SGHNT and CDR2 YENEEA. After removal of 1 base from V and 5 bases from J, the junction contained 3 bases not matched to a gene. In the original analysis: Estimates of nucleated cell counts were drawn from the amplification of reference gene primers. Libraries were prepared by immunoSEQ multiplex PCR; TCRdb keeps only in-frame clonotypes and omits some of them. V and J calls and clone size are given by that table; D and trimming were obtained from the DNA. The data show 68,000 or so clones, with about 82% seen just once and roughly 41% held by the top ten.

The source material was peripheral blood. This TCR came from a human donor in a cohort sampled during active COVID-19. The chain uses TRBV11-3 and TRBJ1-1; 8 positions match TRBD1. In nucleotides, the CDR3 is TGTGCCAGCAGCTTAGGGACAGGGAGGACTGAAGCTTTCTTT. This translates into CASSLGTGRTEAFF.